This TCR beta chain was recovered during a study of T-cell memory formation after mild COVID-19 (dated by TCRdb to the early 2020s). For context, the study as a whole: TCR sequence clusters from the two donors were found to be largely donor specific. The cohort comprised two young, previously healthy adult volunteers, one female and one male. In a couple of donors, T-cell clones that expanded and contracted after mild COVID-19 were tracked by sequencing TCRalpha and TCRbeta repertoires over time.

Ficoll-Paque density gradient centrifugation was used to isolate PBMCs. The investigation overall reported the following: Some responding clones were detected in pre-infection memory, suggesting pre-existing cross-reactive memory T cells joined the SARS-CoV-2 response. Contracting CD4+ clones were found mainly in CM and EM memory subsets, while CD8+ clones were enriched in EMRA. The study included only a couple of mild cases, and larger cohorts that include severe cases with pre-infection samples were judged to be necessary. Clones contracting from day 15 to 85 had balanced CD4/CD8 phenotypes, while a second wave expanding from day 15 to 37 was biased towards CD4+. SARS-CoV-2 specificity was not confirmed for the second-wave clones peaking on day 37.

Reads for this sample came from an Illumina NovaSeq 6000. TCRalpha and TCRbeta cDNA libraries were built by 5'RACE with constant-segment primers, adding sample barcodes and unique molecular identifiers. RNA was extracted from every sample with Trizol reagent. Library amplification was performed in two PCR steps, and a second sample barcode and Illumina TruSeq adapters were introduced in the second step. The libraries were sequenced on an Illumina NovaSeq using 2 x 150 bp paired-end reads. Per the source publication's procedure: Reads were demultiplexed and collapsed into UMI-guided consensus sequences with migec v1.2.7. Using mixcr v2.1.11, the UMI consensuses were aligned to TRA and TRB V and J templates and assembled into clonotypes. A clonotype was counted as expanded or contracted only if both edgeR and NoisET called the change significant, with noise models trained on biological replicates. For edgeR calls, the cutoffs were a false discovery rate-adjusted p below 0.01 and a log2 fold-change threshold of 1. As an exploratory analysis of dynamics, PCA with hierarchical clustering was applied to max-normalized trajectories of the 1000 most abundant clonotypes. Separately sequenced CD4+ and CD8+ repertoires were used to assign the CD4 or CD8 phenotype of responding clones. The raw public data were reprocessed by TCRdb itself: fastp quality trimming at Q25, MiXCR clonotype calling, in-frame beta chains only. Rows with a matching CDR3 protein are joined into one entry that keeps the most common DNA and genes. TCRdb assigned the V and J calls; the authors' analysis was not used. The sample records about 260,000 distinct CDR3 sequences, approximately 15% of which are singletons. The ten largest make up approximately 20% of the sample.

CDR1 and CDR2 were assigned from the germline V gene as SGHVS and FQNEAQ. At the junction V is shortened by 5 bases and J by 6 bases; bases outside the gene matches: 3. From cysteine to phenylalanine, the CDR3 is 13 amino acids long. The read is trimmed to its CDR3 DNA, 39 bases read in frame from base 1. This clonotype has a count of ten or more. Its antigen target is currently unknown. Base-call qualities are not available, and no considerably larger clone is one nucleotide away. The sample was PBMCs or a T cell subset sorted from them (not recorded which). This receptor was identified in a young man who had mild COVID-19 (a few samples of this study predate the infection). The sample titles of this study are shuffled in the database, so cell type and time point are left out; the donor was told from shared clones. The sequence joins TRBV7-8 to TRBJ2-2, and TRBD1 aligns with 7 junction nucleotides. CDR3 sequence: CASSVDRAGELFF. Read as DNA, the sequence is TGTGCCAGCAGCGTCGACAGGGCCGGGGAGCTGTTTTTT.